The source of this TCR beta chain is a study of control samples from healthy donors and cancer patients. The repertoire was sequenced with immunoSEQ multiplex PCR; TCRdb's copy has only in-frame clones and lacks some. This sample yields more than 100,000 clones, of which around 90% are seen a single time; less than 2.5% belongs to the top ten. The germline V gene encodes CDR1 MNHEY and CDR2 SMNVEV (reference sequence). The CDR3 is 13 amino acids. V lost 6 bases to trimming and J lost 5 bases; unmatched junction nucleotides: 5. The TCR comes from a man aged 18-30 years in good health. The chain links TRBV27 to TRBJ1-1; TRBD1 agrees at 8 bases. The specimen was blood. CDR3 DNA: TGTGCCAGCAGCTCGGACAGGGATACTGAAGCTTTCTTT. It specifies CASSSDRDTEAFF.